These 23 T cell receptor beta chains share one sample of origin, sequenced in a study of blood T cell repertoires in COVID-19. Assay: immunoSEQ multiplex PCR; the TCRdb copy retains only in-frame clones and omits some. The sample lists approximately 220,000 clones, over 70% occurring once. Sequenced material: peripheral blood. These receptors all come from a man between 35 and 55 years old with acute or convalescent COVID-19.

This chain connects TRBV2 to TRBJ2-1; TRBD1 might be the D (6 bases). CDR1 SNHLY and CDR2 FYNNEI come from the germline V gene. Trimming cost V 7 bases and J 9 bases, with 16 bases left between them. This CDR3 comprises 13 residues. In nucleotides, the CDR3 is TGTGCCAGCAATCCGACAGGCTGGAGTGAGCAGTTCTTC. Translating gives CASNPTGWSEQFF.

The chain links TRBV2 to TRBJ2-5, with D perhaps matching TRBD2 (6 bases). The CDR3 sequence is 12 residues long. Trimming stripped 6 bases from V and 1 base from J, with 6 bases between. Germline V gives CDR1 SNHLY, CDR2 FYNNEI. CDR3 loop: CASSGGQETQYF. The CDR3, as DNA: TGTGCCAGCAGCGGGGGCCAAGAGACCCAGTACTTC.

V gene TRBV30 combines with J gene TRBJ1-5, with TRBD1 matching over 9 bases. Germline V lookup: CDR1 GTSNPN, CDR2 SVGIG (reference sequence). This CDR3 spans 15 amino acids. V was pared by 4 bases and J by 7 bases, with 11 bases of the junction left unmatched. The CDR3 protein is CAWNPQGALGQPQHF. As DNA, the CDR3 is TGTGCCTGGAATCCACAGGGGGCACTTGGGCAGCCCCAGCATTTT.

The V gene is TRBV5-6, the J gene TRBJ2-5; 7 nucleotides align to TRBD1. CDR3 size: 14 residues. J lost 3 bases, V lost 4 bases, and 6 bases had no gene match. CDR1 is SGHDT and CDR2 is YYEEEE in the germline V gene. CDR3: CASSGDRVEETQYF. The DNA of the CDR3 is TGTGCCAGCAGCGGCGACAGGGTCGAAGAGACCCAGTACTTC.

In this sample, this clone turned up a few times. This chain uses TRBV27 with TRBJ2-2, with TRBD1 identical over 9 bases. The V and J ends lost 5 bases and 6 bases, in that order; junction bases with no gene match: 13. The CDR3 covers 17 residues. Germline assignment: CDR1 MNHEY and CDR2 SMNVEV (reference sequence). The CDR3: CASSPGQGTVLAGELFF. CDR3 nucleotides: TGTGCCAGCAGTCCCGGACAGGGGACAGTACTCGCCGGGGAGCTGTTTTTT.

V and J are TRBV5-4 and TRBJ2-1; TRBD1 agrees at 7 bases. The CDR3 contains 15 residues. Trimming took 4 bases from V and 5 from J; bases not matched to a gene: 9. CDR1 SGHNT and CDR2 YYREEE come from the germline V gene (reference sequence). Here the CDR3 DNA reads TGTGCCAGCAGCCCCAGGGGGACGGTAAACAATGAGCAGTTCTTC. Protein: CASSPRGTVNNEQFF. The full variable domain, in which reference TRBV5-4 and TRBJ2-1 provide the parts outside the CDR3, is ETGVTQSPTHLIKTRGQQVTLRCSSQSGHNTVSWYQQALGQGPQFIFQYYREEENGRGNFPPRFSGLQFPNYSSELNVNALELDDSALYLCASSPRGTVNNEQFFGPGTRLTVL.

This clone has just one count. The chain has TRBV19 and TRBJ1-2; D is undetermined. Trimming pared 3 bases from V and 4 bases from J, leaving 15 bases between. The CDR3 length is 15 residues. The germline V gene has CDR1 LNHDA and CDR2 SQIVND (reference sequence). The CDR3 loop is CASSINRAGSYGYTF. CDR3 sequence (DNA): TGTGCCAGTAGTATCAACAGAGCCGGAAGCTATGGCTACACCTTC.

The chain uses TRBV7-2 and TRBJ1-2; D is ambiguous. Germline CDR1 reads SGHTA; CDR2 reads FQGNSA. The CDR3 length is 14 residues. V shed 7 bases and J shed 3 bases, with 15 bases lying between them. The DNA of the CDR3 is TGTGCCAGCAACGGAGGGAGAGGCTACTATGGCTACACCTTC. Protein sequence: CASNGGRGYYGYTF.

The V and J genes are TRBV3-1 (or the pseudogene TRBV3-2) and TRBJ2-4, with D perhaps TRBD2 (5 bases). The germline CDR1 and CDR2 sequences are LGHDT and YNNKEL (reference sequence). V was trimmed by 4 bases and J by 3 bases, leaving 10 bases between them. This CDR3 comprises 14 residues. CDR3 residues: CASSLFRDKNIQYF. In DNA, the CDR3 is TGTGCCAGCAGCCTTTTCCGGGACAAAAACATTCAGTACTTC.

The chain carries TRBV18 and TRBJ1-5; D might be TRBD1 (5 bases). This CDR3 has 13 amino acids. V was pared by 4 bases and J by 7 bases, with 11 bases between. Germline V lookup: CDR1 KGHSH, CDR2 LQKENI. The CDR3 protein is CASSQGAEQPQHF. The CDR3 DNA sequence: TGTGCCAGCTCACAAGGGGCGGAACAGCCCCAGCATTTT.

This chain joins TRBV7-9 and TRBJ1-3; D call uncertain. Germline CDR1 SEHNR, CDR2 FQNEAQ (reference sequence). The CDR3 contains 15 residues. The V and J ends lost 4 bases and 2 bases respectively, with 12 bases between them. DNA of the CDR3: TGTGCCAGCAGCTCCATCCAAGAGGCTGGAAACACCATATATTTT. Translation gives CASSSIQEAGNTIYF.

The chain is built from TRBV6-2 or TRBV6-3 and TRBJ2-7; 10 nucleotides align to TRBD2. This CDR3 is built from 15 residues. J gave up 3 bases and V 2 bases, and 4 bases lay outside the gene matches. The germline gives CDR1 MNHEY, CDR2 SVGEGT. The CDR3 loop is CASSYDPSGSYEQYF. CDR3 coding DNA: TGTGCCAGCAGTTACGATCCTAGCGGGAGCTACGAGCAGTACTTC.

This clone was seen only once. The chain carries TRBV30 and TRBJ1-3; possible D gene TRBD1, 6 bases. Germline CDR1 and CDR2: GTSNPN and SVGIG (reference sequence). Trimming removed 5 bases from V and 4 bases from J, with 15 bases in between. This CDR3 region has 14 residues. CDR3 region: CAWATGTFGNTIYF. The CDR3 nucleotides read TGTGCCTGGGCTACAGGGACGTTCGGAAACACCATATATTTT.

This clone has only a few counts. CDR3 bases: TGTGCCAGCAGCGGCCGGACAGGGGAACACGAGCAGTACTTC. Its protein is CASSGRTGEHEQYF. V gene TRBV11-2 combines with J gene TRBJ2-7; TRBD1 matches 9 bases. In germline, CDR1 is SGHAT, CDR2 FQNNGV. CDR3 length equals 14 residues. The V and J ends lost 5 bases and 5 bases, in that order; junction bases with no gene match: 7.

The genes are TRBV21-1 and TRBJ2-1; no DNA check was done on the table's D call, TRBD1. TRBV21-1 corresponds to a pseudogene. The CDR3 length is 17 residues. CDR3 loop: CASSSRDSKDSYNEQFF. CDR3 nucleotide sequence: TGTGCCAGCAGCAGCCGGGACAGCAAAGACTCCTACAATGAGCAGTTCTTC.

The chain carries TRBV9 and TRBJ2-2; TRBD2 matches 14 bases. In germline, CDR1 is SGDLS, CDR2 YYNGEE. V shed 0 bases and J 4 bases; nucleotides not matched to a gene: 5. There are 18 residues in the CDR3. DNA of the CDR3: TGTGCCAGCAGCGTAGTTGAGACTAGCGGGAGGGCCACCGGGGAGCTGTTTTTT. Translated, it gives CASSVVETSGRATGELFF.

The chain joins TRBV4-2 to TRBJ2-3; D may be TRBD2 (6 bases). Trimming removed 1 base at V and 3 bases at J, with 14 bases between. Germline CDR1 and CDR2: LGHNA and YNFKEQ. The CDR3 totals 16 residues. CDR3 nucleotides: TGTGCCAGCAGCCAAGGGTGGCGGGATTCGACAGATACGCAGTATTTT. The encoded protein is CASSQGWRDSTDTQYF.

V usage is TRBV7-8 and J usage is TRBJ1-5, with D maybe TRBD1 (5 bases). V lost 2 bases and J lost 1, with 9 bases in between. Germline values: CDR1 SGHVS, CDR2 FQNEAQ. This CDR3 spans 15 amino acids. As DNA, the CDR3 is TGTGCCAGCAGCTTATTGTCAGGGAGCAATCAGCCCCAGCATTTT. Protein sequence: CASSLLSGSNQPQHF.

J is TRBJ2-7 and V is TRBV10-1, with 9 bases that match TRBD1. This CDR3 comprises 13 residues. With 6 bases clipped from V and 6 bases from J, the junction kept 6 bases outside the gene matches. Germline V gene sequence: CDR1 WNHNN, CDR2 SYGVQD (reference sequence). CDR3 amino acids: CASRAGTGFEQYF. Written as DNA, the CDR3 is TGCGCCAGCAGAGCTGGGACAGGGTTCGAGCAGTACTTC.

The chain uses TRBV25-1 and TRBJ2-7, with TRBD2 as a possible D gene (6 bases). CDR3 length: 11 amino acids. Trimming cost V 6 bases and J 5 bases, with 8 bases left between them. Germline V gene sequence: CDR1 MGHDK, CDR2 SYGVNS. CDR3 sequence reads: CASRDYDEQYF. The CDR3 DNA reads TGTGCCAGCAGGGACTACGACGAGCAGTACTTC.

This clone has only one observation. The chain couples TRBV3-1 (or the pseudogene TRBV3-2) to TRBJ1-5, with D perhaps TRBD1 (6 bases). The CDR3 totals 14 residues. CDR1 and CDR2 from the germline V gene are LGHDT and YNNKEL (reference sequence). The V and J ends lost 0 bases and 9 bases respectively, with 12 bases between them. The CDR3: CASSQDGGLMPQHF. In nucleotides, the CDR3 is TGTGCCAGCAGCCAAGACGGGGGGCTTATGCCCCAGCATTTT.

This clone showed up just once. The chain has TRBV7-2 and TRBJ1-2, with D unclear. Germline values: CDR1 SGHTA, CDR2 FQGNSA. This CDR3 is 14 amino acids long. V lost 5 bases and J 0 bases, leaving 10 bases between the germline ends. The CDR3 DNA follows: TGTGCCAGCAGCCTTATCAGGACTAACTATGGCTACACCTTC. It specifies CASSLIRTNYGYTF.

This clone was found a few times. The J gene is TRBJ1-1, the V gene TRBV2; the match to TRBD1 covers 7 bases. Per the germline V gene, CDR1 is SNHLY and CDR2 is FYNNEI. The ends lost 7 bases at V and 1 base at J; junction bases unmatched: 6. The CDR3 runs to 14 residues. In DNA, the CDR3 is TGTGCCAGCAAGACTGGGACAGCGAACACTGAAGCTTTCTTT. It is translated as CASKTGTANTEAFF. The full variable domain, rest sourced from reference TRBV2 and TRBJ1-1, is EPEVTQTPSHQVTQMGQEVILRCVPISNHLYFYWYRQILGQKVEFLVSFYNNEISEKSEIFDDQFSVERPDGSNFTLKIRSTKLEDSAMYFCASKTGTANTEAFFGQGTRLTVV.